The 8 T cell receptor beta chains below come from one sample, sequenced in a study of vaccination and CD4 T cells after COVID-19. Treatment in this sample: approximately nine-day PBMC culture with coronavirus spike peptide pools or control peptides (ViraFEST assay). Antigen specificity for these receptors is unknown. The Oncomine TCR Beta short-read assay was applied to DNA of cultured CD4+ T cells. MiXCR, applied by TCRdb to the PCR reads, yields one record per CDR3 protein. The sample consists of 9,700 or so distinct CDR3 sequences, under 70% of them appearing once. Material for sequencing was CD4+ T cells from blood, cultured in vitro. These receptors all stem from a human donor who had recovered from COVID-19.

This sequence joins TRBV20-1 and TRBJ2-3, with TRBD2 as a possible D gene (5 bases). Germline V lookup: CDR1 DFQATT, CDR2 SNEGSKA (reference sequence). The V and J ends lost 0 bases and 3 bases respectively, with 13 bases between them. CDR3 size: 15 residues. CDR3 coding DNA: TGCAGTGCTAGAGATGGGAGTGGGTTGACAGATACGCAGTATTTT. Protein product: CSARDGSGLTDTQYF.

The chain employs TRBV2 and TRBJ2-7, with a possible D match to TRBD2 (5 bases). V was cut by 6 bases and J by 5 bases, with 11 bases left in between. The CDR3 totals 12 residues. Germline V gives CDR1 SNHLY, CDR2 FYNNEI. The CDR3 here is CASRWVEDEQYF. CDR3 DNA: TGTGCCAGCAGGTGGGTGGAGGACGAGCAGTACTTC.

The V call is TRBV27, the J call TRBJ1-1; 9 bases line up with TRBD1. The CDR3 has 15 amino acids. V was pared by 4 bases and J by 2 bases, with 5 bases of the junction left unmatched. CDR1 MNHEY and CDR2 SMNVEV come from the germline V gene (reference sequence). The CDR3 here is CASSSSDRGNTEAFF. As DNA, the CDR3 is TGTGCCAGCAGTTCCTCGGACAGGGGAAACACTGAAGCTTTCTTT.

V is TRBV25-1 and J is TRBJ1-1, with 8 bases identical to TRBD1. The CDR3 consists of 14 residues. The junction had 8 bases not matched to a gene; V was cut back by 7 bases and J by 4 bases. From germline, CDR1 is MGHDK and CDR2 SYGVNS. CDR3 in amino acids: CASNPGQVITEAFF. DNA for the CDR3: TGTGCCAGCAATCCGGGACAGGTAATCACTGAAGCTTTCTTT. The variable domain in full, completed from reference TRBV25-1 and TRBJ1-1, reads EADIYQTPRYLVIGTGKKITLECSQTMGHDKMYWYQQDPGMELHLIHYSYGVNSTEKGDLSSESTVSRIRTEHFPLTLESARPSHTSQYLCASNPGQVITEAFFGQGTRLTVV.

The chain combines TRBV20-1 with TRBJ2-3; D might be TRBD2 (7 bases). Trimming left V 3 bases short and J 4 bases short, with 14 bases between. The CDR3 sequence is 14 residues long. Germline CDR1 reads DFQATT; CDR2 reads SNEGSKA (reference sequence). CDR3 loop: CSARARGGADTQYF. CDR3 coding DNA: TGCAGTGCTAGGGCGAGGGGGGGGGCAGATACGCAGTATTTT.

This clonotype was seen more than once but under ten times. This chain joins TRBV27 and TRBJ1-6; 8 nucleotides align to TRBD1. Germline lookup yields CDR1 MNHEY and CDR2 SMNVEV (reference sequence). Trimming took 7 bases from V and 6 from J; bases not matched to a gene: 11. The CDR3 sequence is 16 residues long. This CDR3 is CASTPGVDRGNSPLHF. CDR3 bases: TGTGCCAGCACCCCGGGGGTAGACAGGGGTAATTCACCCCTCCACTTT.

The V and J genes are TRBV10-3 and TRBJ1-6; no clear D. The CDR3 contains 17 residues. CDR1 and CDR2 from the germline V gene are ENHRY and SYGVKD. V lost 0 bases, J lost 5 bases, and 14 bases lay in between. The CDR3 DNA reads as TGTGCCATCAGTGAGTCGGGAGTCGGCTTAAATAATTCACCCCTCCACTTT. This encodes CAISESGVGLNNSPLHF.

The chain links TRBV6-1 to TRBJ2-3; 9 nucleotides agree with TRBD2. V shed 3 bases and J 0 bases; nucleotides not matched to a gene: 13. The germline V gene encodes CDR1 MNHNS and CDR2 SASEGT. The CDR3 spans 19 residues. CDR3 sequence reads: CASSDRGGIAGASTDTQYF. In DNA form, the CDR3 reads TGTGCCAGCAGTGATAGGGGGGGAATAGCGGGAGCTAGCACAGATACGCAGTATTTT.